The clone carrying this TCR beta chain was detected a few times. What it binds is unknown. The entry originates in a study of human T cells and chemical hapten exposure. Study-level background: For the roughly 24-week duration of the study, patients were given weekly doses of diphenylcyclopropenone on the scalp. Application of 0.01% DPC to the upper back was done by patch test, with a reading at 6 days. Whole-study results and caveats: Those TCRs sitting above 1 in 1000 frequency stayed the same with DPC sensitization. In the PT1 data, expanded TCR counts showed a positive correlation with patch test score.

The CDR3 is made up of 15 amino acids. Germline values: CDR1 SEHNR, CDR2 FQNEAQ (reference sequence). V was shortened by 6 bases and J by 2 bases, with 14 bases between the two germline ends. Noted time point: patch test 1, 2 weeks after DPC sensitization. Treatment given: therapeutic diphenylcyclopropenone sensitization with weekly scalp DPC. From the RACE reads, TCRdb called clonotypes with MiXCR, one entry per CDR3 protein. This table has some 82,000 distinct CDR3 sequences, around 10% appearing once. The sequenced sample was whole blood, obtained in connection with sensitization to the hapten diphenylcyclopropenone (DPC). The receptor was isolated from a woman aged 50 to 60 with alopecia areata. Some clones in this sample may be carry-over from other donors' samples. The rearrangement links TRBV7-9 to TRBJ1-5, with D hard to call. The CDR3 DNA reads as TGTGCCAGCAGTAGGGAGGGAGGTGGCAATCAGCCCCAGCATTTT. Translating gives CASSREGGGNQPQHF.